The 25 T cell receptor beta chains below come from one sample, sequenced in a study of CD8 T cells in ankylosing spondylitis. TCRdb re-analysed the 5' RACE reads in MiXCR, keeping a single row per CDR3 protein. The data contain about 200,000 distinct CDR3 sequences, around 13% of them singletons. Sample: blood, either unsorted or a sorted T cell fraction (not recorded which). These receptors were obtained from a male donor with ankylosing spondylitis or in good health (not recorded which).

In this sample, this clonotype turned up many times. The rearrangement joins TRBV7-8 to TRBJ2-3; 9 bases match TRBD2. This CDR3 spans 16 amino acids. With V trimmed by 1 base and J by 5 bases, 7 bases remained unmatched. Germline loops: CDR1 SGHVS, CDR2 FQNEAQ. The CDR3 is CASSLEGSGSQDTQYF. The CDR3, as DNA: TGTGCCAGCAGCTTAGAGGGTAGCGGGAGTCAAGATACGCAGTATTTT.

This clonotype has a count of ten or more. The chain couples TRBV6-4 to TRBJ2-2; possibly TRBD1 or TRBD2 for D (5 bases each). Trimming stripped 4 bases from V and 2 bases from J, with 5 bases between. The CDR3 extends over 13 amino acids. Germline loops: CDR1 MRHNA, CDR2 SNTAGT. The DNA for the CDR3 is TGTGCCAGCAGTGGGGACAACACCGGGGAGCTGTTTTTT. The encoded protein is CASSGDNTGELFF.

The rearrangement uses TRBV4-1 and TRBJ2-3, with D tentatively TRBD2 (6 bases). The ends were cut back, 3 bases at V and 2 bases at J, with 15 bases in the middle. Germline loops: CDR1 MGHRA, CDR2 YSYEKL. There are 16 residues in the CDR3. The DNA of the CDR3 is TGCGCCAGCAGCCAGGGGACCGGGGGATACACAGATACGCAGTATTTT. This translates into CASSQGTGGYTDTQYF.

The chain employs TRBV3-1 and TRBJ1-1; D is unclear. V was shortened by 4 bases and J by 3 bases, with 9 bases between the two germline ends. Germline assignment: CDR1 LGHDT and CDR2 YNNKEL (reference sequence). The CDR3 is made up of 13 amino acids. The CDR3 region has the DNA TGTGCCAGCAGCCGCCTAGAGGACACTGAAGCTTTCTTT. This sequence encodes CASSRLEDTEAFF.

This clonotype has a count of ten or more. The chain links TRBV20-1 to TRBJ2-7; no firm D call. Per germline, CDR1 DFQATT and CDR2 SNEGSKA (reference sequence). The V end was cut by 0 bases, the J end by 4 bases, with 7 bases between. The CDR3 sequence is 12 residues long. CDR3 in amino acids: CSARDELYEQYF. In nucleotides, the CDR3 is TGCAGTGCTAGAGATGAACTATACGAGCAGTACTTC.

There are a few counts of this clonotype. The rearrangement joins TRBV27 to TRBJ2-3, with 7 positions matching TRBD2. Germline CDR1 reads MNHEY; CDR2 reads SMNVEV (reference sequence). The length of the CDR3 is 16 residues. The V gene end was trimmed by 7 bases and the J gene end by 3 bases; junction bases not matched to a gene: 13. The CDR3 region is CASNPGLPPATDTQYF. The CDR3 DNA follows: TGTGCCAGCAACCCGGGACTACCCCCCGCGACAGATACGCAGTATTTT.

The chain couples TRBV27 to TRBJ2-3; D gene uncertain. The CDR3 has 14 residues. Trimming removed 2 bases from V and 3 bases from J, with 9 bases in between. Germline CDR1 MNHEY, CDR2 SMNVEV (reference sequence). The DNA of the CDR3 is TGTGCCAGCAGTTTACTCCCCCCTACAGATACGCAGTATTTT. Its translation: CASSLLPPTDTQYF.

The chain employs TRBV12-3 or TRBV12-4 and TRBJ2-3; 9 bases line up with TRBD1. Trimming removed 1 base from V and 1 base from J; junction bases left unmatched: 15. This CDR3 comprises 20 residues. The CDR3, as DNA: TGTGCCAGCAGTTTAGACGACAGGGGGGGCCCTTACGACCGCACAGATACGCAGTATTTT. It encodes CASSLDDRGGPYDRTDTQYF.

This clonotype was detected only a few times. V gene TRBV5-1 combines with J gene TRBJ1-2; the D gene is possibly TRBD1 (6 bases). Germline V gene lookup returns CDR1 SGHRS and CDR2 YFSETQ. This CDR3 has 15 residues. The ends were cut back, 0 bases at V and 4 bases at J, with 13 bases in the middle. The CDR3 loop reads CASSLAAQGSYGYTF. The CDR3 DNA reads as TGCGCCAGCAGCTTGGCCGCACAGGGAAGCTATGGCTACACCTTC.

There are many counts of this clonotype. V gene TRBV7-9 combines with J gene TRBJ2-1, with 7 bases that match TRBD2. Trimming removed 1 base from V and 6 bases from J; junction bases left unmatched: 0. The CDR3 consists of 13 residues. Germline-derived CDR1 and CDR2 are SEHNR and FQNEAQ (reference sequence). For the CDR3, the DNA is TGTGCCAGCAGCTTAGGACTAGCCAATGAGCAGTTCTTC. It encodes CASSLGLANEQFF.

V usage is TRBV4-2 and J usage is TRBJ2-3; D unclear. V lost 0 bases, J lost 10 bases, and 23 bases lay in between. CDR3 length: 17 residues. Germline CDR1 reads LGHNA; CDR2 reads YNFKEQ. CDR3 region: CASSQDVQLYAMGPQYF. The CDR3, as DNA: TGTGCCAGCAGCCAAGATGTGCAACTCTACGCTATGGGTCCGCAGTATTTT.

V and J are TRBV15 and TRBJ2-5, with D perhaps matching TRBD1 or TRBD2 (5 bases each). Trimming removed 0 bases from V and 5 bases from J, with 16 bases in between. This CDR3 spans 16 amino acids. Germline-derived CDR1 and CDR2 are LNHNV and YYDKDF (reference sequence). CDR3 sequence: CATSRDADSGAETQYF. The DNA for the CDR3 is TGTGCCACCAGCAGAGATGCGGACTCCGGGGCGGAGACCCAGTACTTC. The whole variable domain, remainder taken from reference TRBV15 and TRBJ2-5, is DAMVIQNPRYQVTQFGKPVTLSCSQTLNHNVMYWYQQKSSQAPKLLFHYYDKDFNNEADTPDNFQSRRPNTSFCFLDIRSPGLGDTAMYLCATSRDADSGAETQYFGPGTRLLVL.

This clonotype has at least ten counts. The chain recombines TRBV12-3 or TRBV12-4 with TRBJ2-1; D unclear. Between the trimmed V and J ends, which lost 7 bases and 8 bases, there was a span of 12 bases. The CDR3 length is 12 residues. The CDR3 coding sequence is TGTGCCAGCACCCTATCGGTCGATGAGCAGTTCTTC. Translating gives CASTLSVDEQFF.

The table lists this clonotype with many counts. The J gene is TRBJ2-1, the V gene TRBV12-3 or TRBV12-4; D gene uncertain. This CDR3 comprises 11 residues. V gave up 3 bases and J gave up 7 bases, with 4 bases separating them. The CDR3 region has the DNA TGTGCCAGCAGTTTGAGGAATGAGCAGTTCTTC. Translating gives CASSLRNEQFF.

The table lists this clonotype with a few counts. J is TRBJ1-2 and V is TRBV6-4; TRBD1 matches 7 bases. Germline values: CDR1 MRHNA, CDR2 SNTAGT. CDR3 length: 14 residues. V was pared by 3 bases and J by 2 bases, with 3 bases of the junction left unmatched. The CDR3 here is CASSEKTGNYGYTF. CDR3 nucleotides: TGTGCCAGCAGTGAAAAGACAGGGAACTATGGCTACACCTTC.

The CDR3 DNA follows: TGTGCCAGTAGTATCGGCTACTCTAGCACAGATACGCAGTATTTT. It yields the protein CASSIGYSSTDTQYF. The chain links TRBV19 to TRBJ2-3, with D uncertain. The CDR3 has 15 residues. In germline, CDR1 is LNHDA, CDR2 SQIVND (reference sequence). Trimming removed 3 bases at V and 0 bases at J, with 10 bases between.

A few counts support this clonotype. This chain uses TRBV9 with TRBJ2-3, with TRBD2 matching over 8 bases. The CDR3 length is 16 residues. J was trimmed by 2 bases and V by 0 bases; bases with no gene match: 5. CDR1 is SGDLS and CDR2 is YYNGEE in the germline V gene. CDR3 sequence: CASSVGTGGFTDTQYF. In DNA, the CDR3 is TGTGCCAGCAGCGTAGGGACGGGAGGGTTCACAGATACGCAGTATTTT.

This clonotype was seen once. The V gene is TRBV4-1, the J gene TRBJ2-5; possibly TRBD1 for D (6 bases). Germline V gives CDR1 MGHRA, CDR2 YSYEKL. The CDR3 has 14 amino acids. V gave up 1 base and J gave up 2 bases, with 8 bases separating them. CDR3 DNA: TGCGCCAGCAGCCAAGTGAGGGGGCAAGAGACCCAGTACTTC. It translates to CASSQVRGQETQYF.

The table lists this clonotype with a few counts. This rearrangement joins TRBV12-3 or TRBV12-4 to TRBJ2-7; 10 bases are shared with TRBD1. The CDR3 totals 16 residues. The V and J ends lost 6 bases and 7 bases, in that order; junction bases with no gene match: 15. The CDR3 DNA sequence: TGTGCCAGCAGCCCCCCGGCCGGGACAGGGGAGAGGGAGCAGTACTTC. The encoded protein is CASSPPAGTGEREQYF.

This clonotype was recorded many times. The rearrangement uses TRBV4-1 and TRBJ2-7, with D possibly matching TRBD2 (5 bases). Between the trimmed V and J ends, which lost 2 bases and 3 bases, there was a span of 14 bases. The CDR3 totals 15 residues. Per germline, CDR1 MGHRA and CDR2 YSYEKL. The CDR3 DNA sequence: TGCGCCAGCAGCCAATTTAGAGGGTACTTCTACGAGCAGTACTTC. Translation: CASSQFRGYFYEQYF.

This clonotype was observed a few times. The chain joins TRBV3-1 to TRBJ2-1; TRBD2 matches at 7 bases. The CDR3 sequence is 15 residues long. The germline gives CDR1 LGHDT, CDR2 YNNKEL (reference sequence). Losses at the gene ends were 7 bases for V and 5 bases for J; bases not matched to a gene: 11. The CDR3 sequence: CASTLAGAGDNEQFF. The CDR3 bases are TGTGCCAGCACGTTGGCGGGAGCCGGAGACAATGAGCAGTTCTTC.

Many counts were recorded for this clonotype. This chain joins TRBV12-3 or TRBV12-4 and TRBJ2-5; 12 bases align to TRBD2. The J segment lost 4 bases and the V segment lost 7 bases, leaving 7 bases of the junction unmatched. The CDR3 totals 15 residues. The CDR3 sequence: CASMPSGGARETQYF. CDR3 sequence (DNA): TGTGCCAGCATGCCTAGCGGGGGGGCTAGAGAGACCCAGTACTTC.

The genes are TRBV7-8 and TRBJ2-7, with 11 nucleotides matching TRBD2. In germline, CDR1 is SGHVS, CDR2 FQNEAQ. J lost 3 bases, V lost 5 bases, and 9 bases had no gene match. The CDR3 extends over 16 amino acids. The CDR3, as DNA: TGTGCCAGCAGCCCTCCCACTAGCGGGAGCAGCTACGAGCAGTACTTC. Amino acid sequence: CASSPPTSGSSYEQYF.

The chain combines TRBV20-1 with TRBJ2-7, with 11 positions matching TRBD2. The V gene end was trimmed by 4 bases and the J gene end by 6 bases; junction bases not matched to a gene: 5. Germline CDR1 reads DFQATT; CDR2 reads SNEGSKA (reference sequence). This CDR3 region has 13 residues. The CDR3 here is CSAILAGDREQYF. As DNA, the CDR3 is TGCAGTGCTATACTAGCGGGAGATCGCGAGCAGTACTTC.

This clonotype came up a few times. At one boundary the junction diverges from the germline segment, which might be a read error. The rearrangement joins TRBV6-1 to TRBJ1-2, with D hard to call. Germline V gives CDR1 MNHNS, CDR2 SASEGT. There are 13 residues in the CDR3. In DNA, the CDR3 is TGTGCCAGCAGTCAAGCGGGAGGCTATGGCTACACCTTC. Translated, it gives CASSQAGGYGYTF.